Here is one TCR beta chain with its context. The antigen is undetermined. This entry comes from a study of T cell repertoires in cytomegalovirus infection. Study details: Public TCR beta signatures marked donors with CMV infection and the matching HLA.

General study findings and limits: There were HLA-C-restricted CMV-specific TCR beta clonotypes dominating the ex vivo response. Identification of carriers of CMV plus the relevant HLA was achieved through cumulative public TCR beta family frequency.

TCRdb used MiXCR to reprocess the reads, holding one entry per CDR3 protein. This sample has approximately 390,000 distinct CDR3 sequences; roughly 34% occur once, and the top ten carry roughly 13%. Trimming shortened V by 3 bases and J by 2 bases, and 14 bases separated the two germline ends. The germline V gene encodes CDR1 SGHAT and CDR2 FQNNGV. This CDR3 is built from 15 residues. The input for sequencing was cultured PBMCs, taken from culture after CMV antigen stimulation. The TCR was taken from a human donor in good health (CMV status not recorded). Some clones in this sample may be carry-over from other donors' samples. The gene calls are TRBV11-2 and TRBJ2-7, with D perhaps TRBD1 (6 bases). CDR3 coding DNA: TGTGCCAGCAGCTTTTACAGGGACCCGGCCTACGAGCAGTACTTC. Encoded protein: CASSFYRDPAYEQYF.